This T cell receptor beta chain comes out of a study of breast tumors, draining lymph nodes, adjacent tissues. Study-wide results and caveats: Most tumor T cells seemingly derive from lymph node, then expand in tumor. Tumors had less TCR diversity than lymph nodes, more than nontumor tissue. That most tumor T cells come from lymph nodes remained unproven.

Germline loops: CDR1 SGHTA, CDR2 FQGNSA. The CDR3 runs to 10 residues. Trimming stripped 6 bases from V and 13 bases from J, with 10 bases between. MiXCR, applied by TCRdb to the multiplex PCR reads, yields one record per CDR3 protein. The sample has about 100,000 distinct CDR3 sequences; 21% are singletons. Turning to this clonotype: The antigen is undetermined.

The lymph nodes were axillary draining lymph nodes from breast cancer patients. The clonotype originates from a female donor with breast cancer. Some clones in this sample may be carry-over from other donors' samples. The V call is TRBV7-2, the J call TRBJ2-1; D might be TRBD1 (6 bases). What was sequenced was axillary lymph node tissue. The CDR3 loop is CASRGQKQFF. The DNA for the CDR3 is TGTGCCAGCAGGGGACAAAAACAGTTCTTC.